Listed below are T cell receptor beta chains from one sample, sequenced in a study of blood T cell repertoires in COVID-19. Produced via immunoSEQ multiplex PCR; TCRdb's table is partial and in-frame only. The sample includes about 210,000 clones, about four fifths of them seen just once. Sequences were obtained from peripheral blood. The receptor source for this set is a woman in her forties or fifties with acute or convalescent COVID-19. Both conserved end residues are part of each CDR3. The order of the fields is clone size, J gene, D gene, V gene, CDR3 DNA, CDR3 protein. D genes are given only for firm matches. A clone size is listed for some rows: how often the clone was seen (once, few, many), or a class if it is expanded.

abundance: .; j_gene: TRBJ1-5; d_gene: TRBD1; v_gene: TRBV28; CDR3nt: TGTGCCAGCAGCCATGGGACAGGTCGAGATCAATCCCAGCATTTT; CDR3aa: CASSHGTGRDQSQHF
abundance: .; j_gene: TRBJ1-6; d_gene: .; v_gene: TRBV14; CDR3nt: TGTGCCAGCAGCCAAGTTAGGAGCTCCTATAATTCACCCCTCCACTTT; CDR3aa: CASSQVRSSYNSPLHF
abundance: .; j_gene: TRBJ1-1; d_gene: TRBD1; v_gene: TRBV7-9; CDR3nt: TGTGCCAGCAGCCCCGGGACAGGCCTGCGGGGGACTGAAGCTTTCTTT; CDR3aa: CASSPGTGLRGTEAFF
abundance: once; j_gene: TRBJ2-5; d_gene: TRBD2; v_gene: TRBV5-4; CDR3nt: TGTGCCAGCAGCTTGGTTGGGCTAGCGGGCGATAGGGAGACCCAGTACTTC; CDR3aa: CASSLVGLAGDRETQYF
abundance: .; j_gene: TRBJ1-6; d_gene: TRBD1; v_gene: TRBV18; CDR3nt: TGTGCCAGCTCACCCGGACAGGGAGGATCACCCCTCCACTTT; CDR3aa: CASSPGQGGSPLHF
abundance: .; j_gene: TRBJ2-2; d_gene: TRBD2; v_gene: TRBV7-3; CDR3nt: TGTGCCAGCAGCCGGACTAGCGGGACCGGGGAGCTGTTTTTT; CDR3aa: CASSRTSGTGELFF
abundance: .; j_gene: TRBJ1-2; d_gene: .; v_gene: TRBV11-2; CDR3nt: TGTGCCAGCAGCTTAGGGCCTTCCTATGGCTACACCTTC; CDR3aa: CASSLGPSYGYTF
abundance: .; j_gene: TRBJ1-2; d_gene: TRBD1; v_gene: TRBV11-2; CDR3nt: TGTGCCAGCAGCGGACAGGGCGATGGCTACACCTTC; CDR3aa: CASSGQGDGYTF
abundance: .; j_gene: TRBJ2-5; d_gene: .; v_gene: TRBV21-1; CDR3nt: TGTGCCAGCAAGGATGAGCGGGATAAAGAGACCCAGTACTTC; CDR3aa: CASKDERDKETQYF
abundance: .; j_gene: TRBJ2-2; d_gene: .; v_gene: TRBV19; CDR3nt: TGTGCCAGTATTTCCCCGGGATCCCTCACCGGGGAGCTGTTTTTT; CDR3aa: CASISPGSLTGELFF
abundance: .; j_gene: TRBJ2-2; d_gene: .; v_gene: TRBV2; CDR3nt: TGTGCCAGCAAGAAGGGCGGGACCGGGGAGCTGTTTTTT; CDR3aa: CASKKGGTGELFF
abundance: .; j_gene: TRBJ2-5; d_gene: .; v_gene: TRBV7-2; CDR3nt: TGTGCCAGCAGCCCTTCCGCTAGCGTAGAGACCCAGTACTTC; CDR3aa: CASSPSASVETQYF
abundance: .; j_gene: TRBJ2-7; d_gene: .; v_gene: TRBV6-1; CDR3nt: TGTGCCAGCAGTGCGACTAGCTACGAGCAGTACTTC; CDR3aa: CASSATSYEQYF
abundance: .; j_gene: TRBJ1-2; d_gene: .; v_gene: TRBV28; CDR3nt: TGTGCCAGCAGTACCCCACAGGGTTTCTATGGCTACACCTTC; CDR3aa: CASSTPQGFYGYTF
abundance: once; j_gene: TRBJ1-2; d_gene: TRBD1; v_gene: TRBV5-1; CDR3nt: TGCGCCAGCAGCTTAACAGGGGGCAACTATGGCTACACCTTC; CDR3aa: CASSLTGGNYGYTF
abundance: .; j_gene: TRBJ1-6; d_gene: TRBD1; v_gene: TRBV10-1; CDR3nt: TGCGCCAGCAGTGGGACAGGGATACCCCTCCACTTT; CDR3aa: CASSGTGIPLHF
abundance: .; j_gene: TRBJ1-2; d_gene: .; v_gene: TRBV7-9; CDR3nt: TGTGCCAGCAGCTTCGGGACTGACCGAGGCTACACCTTC; CDR3aa: CASSFGTDRGYTF
abundance: .; j_gene: TRBJ2-3; d_gene: .; v_gene: TRBV7-3; CDR3nt: TGTGCCAGCAGCCCCAACAGGGCTACAAACACAGATACGCAGTATTTT; CDR3aa: CASSPNRATNTDTQYF
abundance: few; j_gene: TRBJ1-2; d_gene: TRBD1; v_gene: TRBV6-2/TRBV6-3; CDR3nt: TGTGCCAGCAGTAGGGGACAGGTTAACTATGGCTACACCTTC; CDR3aa: CASSRGQVNYGYTF
abundance: few; j_gene: TRBJ1-2; d_gene: TRBD1; v_gene: TRBV9; CDR3nt: TGTGCCAGCAGCGCAAGGGGACAGACCATTAACTATGGCTACACCTTC; CDR3aa: CASSARGQTINYGYTF
abundance: .; j_gene: TRBJ2-1; d_gene: .; v_gene: TRBV27; CDR3nt: TGTGCCAGCAGTTTAAGGGAGGCATACAATGAGCAGTTCTTC; CDR3aa: CASSLREAYNEQFF
abundance: .; j_gene: TRBJ2-7; d_gene: .; v_gene: TRBV28; CDR3nt: TGTGCCAGCAGTCGGGACTCAACCTACGAGCAGTACTTC; CDR3aa: CASSRDSTYEQYF
abundance: .; j_gene: TRBJ2-4; d_gene: .; v_gene: TRBV5-1; CDR3nt: TGCGCCAGCAGCCCGGCGGGGGCTCCCAAAAACATTCAGTACTTC; CDR3aa: CASSPAGAPKNIQYF
abundance: .; j_gene: TRBJ2-7; d_gene: TRBD1; v_gene: TRBV14; CDR3nt: TGTGCCAGCAGCCTGCACCGGGACAGGGCTTTTGCACCCAAAATCGAGCAGTACTTC; CDR3aa: CASSLHRDRAFAPKIEQYF
abundance: .; j_gene: TRBJ2-5; d_gene: .; v_gene: TRBV24-1; CDR3nt: TGTGCCACCAGTCGGGGCAGGGGCCAAGAGACCCAGTACTTC; CDR3aa: CATSRGRGQETQYF
abundance: .; j_gene: TRBJ2-7; d_gene: .; v_gene: TRBV30; CDR3nt: TGTGCCTGGAGTGTAGTGGGACTGGGCTACGAGCAGTACTTC; CDR3aa: CAWSVVGLGYEQYF
abundance: .; j_gene: TRBJ1-5; d_gene: TRBD1; v_gene: TRBV6-5; CDR3nt: TGTGCCAGCAGTTCGTCTGACAGGGTCTGGCCCCAGCATTTT; CDR3aa: CASSSSDRVWPQHF
abundance: .; j_gene: TRBJ1-1; d_gene: .; v_gene: TRBV18; CDR3nt: TGTGCCAGCTCACCTACAGGGCCCGGGGGGTACATGAACACTGAAGCTTTCTTT; CDR3aa: CASSPTGPGGYMNTEAFF
abundance: .; j_gene: TRBJ1-1; d_gene: .; v_gene: TRBV29-1; CDR3nt: TGCAGCGTTGACAGGGGCCTTCTATTAGGGAACACTGAAGCTTTCTTT; CDR3aa: CSVDRGLLLGNTEAFF
abundance: .; j_gene: TRBJ2-7; d_gene: TRBD1; v_gene: TRBV9; CDR3nt: TGTGCCAGCAGCGTGACAGGGTCGGGCTACGAGCAGTACTTC; CDR3aa: CASSVTGSGYEQYF
abundance: .; j_gene: TRBJ2-7; d_gene: TRBD1; v_gene: TRBV9; CDR3nt: TGTGCCAGCAGCGTAGCCCGGGACAGTCCGTACGAGCAGTACTTC; CDR3aa: CASSVARDSPYEQYF
abundance: once; j_gene: TRBJ2-5; d_gene: TRBD2; v_gene: TRBV28; CDR3nt: TGTGCCAGCAGTTTAGCGGGAGGAGGAGAGACCCAGTACTTC; CDR3aa: CASSLAGGGETQYF
abundance: few; j_gene: TRBJ1-1; d_gene: TRBD1; v_gene: TRBV13; CDR3nt: TGTGCCAGCAGCCCCCGGGCGACGAGGGGGCGGGTTACTGAAGCTTTCTTT; CDR3aa: CASSPRATRGRVTEAFF
abundance: .; j_gene: TRBJ2-1; d_gene: .; v_gene: TRBV11-2; CDR3nt: TGTGCCAGCAGCTTAGGGCGCCAGGGGCCAATTGAGCAGTTCTTC; CDR3aa: CASSLGRQGPIEQFF
abundance: .; j_gene: TRBJ1-3; d_gene: .; v_gene: TRBV6-5; CDR3nt: TGTGCCAGCAGTTACTCGAGTGGAAACACCATATATTTT; CDR3aa: CASSYSSGNTIYF
abundance: .; j_gene: TRBJ1-1; d_gene: TRBD1; v_gene: TRBV5-1; CDR3nt: TGCGCCAGCAGCCTTTACAGGGGGCGCGCGTTGGACACTGAAGCTTTCTTT; CDR3aa: CASSLYRGRALDTEAFF
abundance: .; j_gene: TRBJ2-3; d_gene: TRBD2; v_gene: TRBV28; CDR3nt: TGTGCCAGCAGTCTTCTAGCGGGAGGGCCGACAGATACGCAGTATTTT; CDR3aa: CASSLLAGGPTDTQYF
abundance: .; j_gene: TRBJ2-7; d_gene: TRBD1; v_gene: TRBV19; CDR3nt: TGTGCCAGTACAGCCGGGCCGGGACAGATATACGAGCAGTACTTC; CDR3aa: CASTAGPGQIYEQYF
abundance: .; j_gene: TRBJ2-3; d_gene: .; v_gene: TRBV6-5; CDR3nt: TGTGCCAGCAGGCAACAGGGTGGCACAGATACGCAGTATTTT; CDR3aa: CASRQQGGTDTQYF
abundance: .; j_gene: TRBJ2-7; d_gene: TRBD2; v_gene: TRBV10-3; CDR3nt: TGTGCCATCAGTGGGACTAGCGCTCCTTGGGAGCAGTACTTC; CDR3aa: CAISGTSAPWEQYF
abundance: .; j_gene: TRBJ1-1; d_gene: .; v_gene: TRBV6-5; CDR3nt: TGTGCCAGCAGCACACAGGGATCGAGCACTGAAGCTTTCTTT; CDR3aa: CASSTQGSSTEAFF
abundance: once; j_gene: TRBJ2-7; d_gene: TRBD2; v_gene: TRBV27; CDR3nt: TGTGCCAGCAGTTTAGGCGGGAGGTCCTACGAGCAGTACTTC; CDR3aa: CASSLGGRSYEQYF
abundance: .; j_gene: TRBJ1-4; d_gene: .; v_gene: TRBV5-4; CDR3nt: TGTGCCAGCAGCGAGAGAGCGGACAGTGCAACTAATGAAAAACTGTTTTTT; CDR3aa: CASSERADSATNEKLFF